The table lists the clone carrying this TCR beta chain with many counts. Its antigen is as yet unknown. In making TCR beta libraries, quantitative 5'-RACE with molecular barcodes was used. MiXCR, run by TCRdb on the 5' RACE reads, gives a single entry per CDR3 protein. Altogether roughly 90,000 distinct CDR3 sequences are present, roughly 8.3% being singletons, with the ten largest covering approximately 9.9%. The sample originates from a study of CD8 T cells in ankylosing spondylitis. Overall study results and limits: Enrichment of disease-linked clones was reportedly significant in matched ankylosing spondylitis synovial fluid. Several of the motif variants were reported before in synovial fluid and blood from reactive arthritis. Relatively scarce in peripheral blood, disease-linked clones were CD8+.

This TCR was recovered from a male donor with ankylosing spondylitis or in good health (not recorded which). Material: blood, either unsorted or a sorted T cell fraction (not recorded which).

As DNA, the CDR3 is TGTGCCAGCAGTTTCGGGACAGATAATTCACCCCTCCACTTT. This gives the protein CASSFGTDNSPLHF. This sequence joins TRBV12-3 or TRBV12-4 and TRBJ1-6, with 7 bases lining up with TRBD1. This CDR3 has 14 residues. V lost 3 bases and J lost 5; bases outside the gene matches: 1.